The 3 T cell receptor beta chains given below trace back to one sample, sequenced in a study of glioma-infiltrating T cells after dendritic cell vaccination. Data came from immunoSEQ multiplex PCR; TCRdb stores just in-frame clones and leaves some out. The sample includes tens of thousands of clones, 86% of them seen just once. As for time point: after dendritic cell vaccination, including at tumor progression/relapse. Specimen: blood, collected after dendritic cell vaccination. These receptors all come from a human donor with glioblastoma.

This rearrangement joins TRBV6-6 to TRBJ2-7, with 9 bases identical to TRBD1. The CDR3 has 13 residues. The germline gives CDR1 MNHNY, CDR2 SVGAGI (reference sequence). J was trimmed by 5 bases and V by 6 bases; bases with no gene match: 5. The CDR3 nucleotides are TGTGCCAGCAGGACCGGGACAGGGAACGAGCAGTACTTC. Translation: CASRTGTGNEQYF.

The chain is built from TRBV19 and TRBJ1-5; D ambiguous. The germline gives CDR1 LNHDA, CDR2 SQIVND (reference sequence). The CDR3 extends over 15 amino acids. V shed 3 bases and J shed 1 base, with 10 bases lying between them. In nucleotides, the CDR3 is TGTGCCAGTAGTATCCTGTCGGGGAGCAATCAGCCCCAGCATTTT. This encodes CASSILSGSNQPQHF.

V is TRBV6-4 and J is TRBJ1-2; possibly TRBD1 for D (6 bases). The CDR3 is 14 amino acids. From germline, CDR1 is MRHNA and CDR2 SNTAGT. With 0 bases removed from V and 7 bases from J, the gap between germline ends came to 12 bases. The CDR3 DNA follows: TGTGCCAGCAGTGACTCGGACAGAGGGGGTGGCTACACCTTC. Amino acids: CASSDSDRGGGYTF.